The rows below give T cell receptor beta chains drawn from one sample of a study of blood T cell repertoires in COVID-19. Sequencing used immunoSEQ multiplex PCR; TCRdb keeps in-frame clones, though not all of them. Seen here are about 250,000 clones, 87% observed once, and the top ten hold around 3.3%. The specimen sequenced was peripheral blood. Receptors were obtained from a man aged 18 to 29 with active or convalescent COVID-19. The CDR3 runs from the conserved cysteine through the conserved F or W. The order of the fields is J gene, V gene, D gene, clone size, CDR3 DNA, CDR3 protein. The D gene is left open where the match is weak. Not every row has a clone size; where given, it reads once, few, many or a size class.

J gene: TRBJ1-1
V gene: TRBV25-1
D gene: .
clone size: .
CDR3 DNA: TGTGCCAGCAGTGATGGGGGCCGATGGGATGCTTTCTTT
CDR3 protein: CASSDGGRWDAFF

J gene: TRBJ1-2
V gene: TRBV6-5
D gene: TRBD1
clone size: once
CDR3 DNA: TGTGCCAGCAGTTCCCGGACAGGGAATGGCTACACCTTC
CDR3 protein: CASSSRTGNGYTF

J gene: TRBJ1-1
V gene: TRBV27
D gene: TRBD1
clone size: .
CDR3 DNA: TGTGCCAGCAGTCCCTCGCAGGGGGCGATGAACACTGAAGCTTTCTTT
CDR3 protein: CASSPSQGAMNTEAFF

J gene: TRBJ2-5
V gene: TRBV7-3
D gene: .
clone size: once
CDR3 DNA: TGTGCCAGCAGCACCGGGAGACACGAGACCCAGTACTTC
CDR3 protein: CASSTGRHETQYF

J gene: TRBJ1-2
V gene: TRBV30
D gene: TRBD1
clone size: .
CDR3 DNA: TGTGCCAGGGACAGGCCCGGGGGCTACACCTTC
CDR3 protein: CARDRPGGYTF

J gene: TRBJ1-5
V gene: TRBV6-9
D gene: TRBD1
clone size: once
CDR3 DNA: TGTGCCCTACCAACTAGACAGGGGCGAGTTCGTAGCAATCAGCCCCAGCATTTT
CDR3 protein: CALPTRQGRVRSNQPQHF

J gene: TRBJ2-2
V gene: TRBV18
D gene: .
clone size: .
CDR3 DNA: TGTGCCAGCTCACCACGTACAAACACCGGGGAGCTGTTTTTT
CDR3 protein: CASSPRTNTGELFF

J gene: TRBJ2-1
V gene: TRBV5-6
D gene: .
clone size: .
CDR3 DNA: TGTGCCAGCAGCTGGGAGACTTACTCCTACAATGAGCAGTTCTTC
CDR3 protein: CASSWETYSYNEQFF

J gene: TRBJ1-1
V gene: TRBV6-4
D gene: TRBD1
clone size: once
CDR3 DNA: TGTGCCGCCCCACAGGGGGGCACTGAAGCTTTCTTT
CDR3 protein: CAAPQGGTEAFF

J gene: TRBJ1-4
V gene: TRBV19
D gene: .
clone size: .
CDR3 DNA: TGTGCCAGTAGTATATTGGGGCATGCAACTAATGAAAAACTGTTTTTT
CDR3 protein: CASSILGHATNEKLFF

J gene: TRBJ2-3
V gene: TRBV6-5
D gene: TRBD2
clone size: .
CDR3 DNA: TGTGCCAGCAGTTACTCAGGTGTACTAGCGGCAGATACGCAGTATTTT
CDR3 protein: CASSYSGVLAADTQYF

J gene: TRBJ1-2
V gene: TRBV5-6
D gene: .
clone size: .
CDR3 DNA: TGTGCCAGCAGCTGGGGGGGCCGTGATGGCTACACCTTC
CDR3 protein: CASSWGGRDGYTF

J gene: TRBJ2-5
V gene: TRBV9
D gene: TRBD2
clone size: .
CDR3 DNA: TGTGCCAGCAGCGTAGGTCGGGGAGCGGGGGGGAAAGAGACCCAGTACTTC
CDR3 protein: CASSVGRGAGGKETQYF

J gene: TRBJ1-2
V gene: TRBV4-3
D gene: .
clone size: .
CDR3 DNA: TGCGCCAGCAGCAGGGAGGCCTACTATGGCTACACCTTC
CDR3 protein: CASSREAYYGYTF

J gene: TRBJ1-3
V gene: TRBV6-5
D gene: .
clone size: .
CDR3 DNA: TGTGCCAGCAGTTACCGGGACACTGTCTCTGGAAACACCATATATTTT
CDR3 protein: CASSYRDTVSGNTIYF

J gene: TRBJ2-1
V gene: TRBV25-1
D gene: .
clone size: .
CDR3 DNA: TGTGCCAGCAGTGACAGGGTTCGGAATGAGCAGTTCTTC
CDR3 protein: CASSDRVRNEQFF

J gene: TRBJ1-1
V gene: TRBV5-1
D gene: .
clone size: .
CDR3 DNA: TGCGCCAGCAGCTTCGACAGTCCTTCGCGCACTGAAGCTTTCTTT
CDR3 protein: CASSFDSPSRTEAFF

J gene: TRBJ2-3
V gene: TRBV18
D gene: .
clone size: .
CDR3 DNA: TGTGCCAGCTCACCACTTCCGGCCGGCAGGGGCGATACGCAGTATTTT
CDR3 protein: CASSPLPAGRGDTQYF

J gene: TRBJ1-1
V gene: TRBV20-1
D gene: .
clone size: .
CDR3 DNA: TGCAGTGCTAGTCGGGGTTTACGAAAGGGGAACACTGAAGCTTTCTTT
CDR3 protein: CSASRGLRKGNTEAFF

J gene: TRBJ2-5
V gene: TRBV15
D gene: .
clone size: once
CDR3 DNA: TGTGCCACCCGCAGGGGGGGAGAGGAAGAGACCCAGTACTTC
CDR3 protein: CATRRGGEEETQYF

J gene: TRBJ1-2
V gene: TRBV5-6
D gene: TRBD1
clone size: .
CDR3 DNA: TGTGCCAGCAGCTTGGGGGACAGGGGGTCACGGAGCTATGGCTACACCTTC
CDR3 protein: CASSLGDRGSRSYGYTF

J gene: TRBJ1-5
V gene: TRBV5-3
D gene: TRBD1
clone size: .
CDR3 DNA: TGTGCCAGAAGCTCGGGACAGGGTAAGCAGCCCCAGCATTTT
CDR3 protein: CARSSGQGKQPQHF

J gene: TRBJ2-5
V gene: TRBV19
D gene: .
clone size: .
CDR3 DNA: TGTGCCAGCCGCGCAGGCTACATGGAGACCCAGTACTTC
CDR3 protein: CASRAGYMETQYF

J gene: TRBJ1-1
V gene: TRBV6-4
D gene: .
clone size: .
CDR3 DNA: TGTGCCAGCAGCGCAGGGATTTCCACTGAAGCTTTCTTT
CDR3 protein: CASSAGISTEAFF

J gene: TRBJ2-2
V gene: TRBV11-2
D gene: TRBD1
clone size: .
CDR3 DNA: TGTGCCAGCAGCCTCCAGACAGGGGGTCACGGGGAGCTGTTTTTT
CDR3 protein: CASSLQTGGHGELFF

J gene: TRBJ2-3
V gene: TRBV11-1
D gene: .
clone size: few
CDR3 DNA: TGTGCCAGCAGCTTTTCTGGGAGCGGGGATACGCAGTATTTT
CDR3 protein: CASSFSGSGDTQYF

J gene: TRBJ2-7
V gene: TRBV28
D gene: TRBD2
clone size: .
CDR3 DNA: TGTGCCAGCACCGCCGGACTCGGACTAGCGGGAGTCTACGAGCAGTACTTC
CDR3 protein: CASTAGLGLAGVYEQYF

J gene: TRBJ2-5
V gene: TRBV29-1
D gene: .
clone size: .
CDR3 DNA: TGCAGCCTTGTCGGAGTTGAGGGCCAAGAGACCCAGTACTTC
CDR3 protein: CSLVGVEGQETQYF

J gene: TRBJ2-7
V gene: TRBV7-2
D gene: .
clone size: .
CDR3 DNA: TGTGCCAGCAGCTTATATTCCTACGAGCAGTACTTC
CDR3 protein: CASSLYSYEQYF

J gene: TRBJ1-1
V gene: TRBV29-1
D gene: TRBD1
clone size: .
CDR3 DNA: TGCAGCGTGGGGGACAGGGGCATGACTGAAGCTTTCTTT
CDR3 protein: CSVGDRGMTEAFF

J gene: TRBJ1-5
V gene: TRBV6-5
D gene: .
clone size: .
CDR3 DNA: TGTGCCAGCAGCGGACAGTTTGTGGAGCCCCAGCATTTT
CDR3 protein: CASSGQFVEPQHF

J gene: TRBJ1-5
V gene: TRBV19
D gene: TRBD1
clone size: .
CDR3 DNA: TGTGCCAGTAGTATTGTGACAGGGTGGGATCAGCCCCAGCATTTT
CDR3 protein: CASSIVTGWDQPQHF

J gene: TRBJ1-2
V gene: TRBV7-9
D gene: .
clone size: .
CDR3 DNA: TGTGCCAGCAGCTTATGGACTAATTCACTGAGGACTGGCTACACCTTC
CDR3 protein: CASSLWTNSLRTGYTF

J gene: TRBJ2-1
V gene: TRBV4-3
D gene: TRBD2
clone size: few
CDR3 DNA: TGCGCCAGCAGCCATCGAGAGGGACTACCTTTTAATGAGCAGTTCTTC
CDR3 protein: CASSHREGLPFNEQFF

J gene: TRBJ1-1
V gene: TRBV28
D gene: .
clone size: .
CDR3 DNA: TGTGCCAGCAGACCTGGACAGTCCAACACTGAAGCTTTCTTT
CDR3 protein: CASRPGQSNTEAFF

J gene: TRBJ2-7
V gene: TRBV7-8
D gene: .
clone size: .
CDR3 DNA: TGTGCCAGCAGCTACTCTGACAGGCTCTACGAGCAGTACTTC
CDR3 protein: CASSYSDRLYEQYF

J gene: TRBJ1-2
V gene: TRBV11-2
D gene: .
clone size: .
CDR3 DNA: TGTGCCAGCAGCTTAATGGACACCAACTATGGCTACACCTTC
CDR3 protein: CASSLMDTNYGYTF

J gene: TRBJ2-4
V gene: TRBV7-8
D gene: TRBD1
clone size: .
CDR3 DNA: TGTGCCAGCAGCTTAGGGACAGGGGTGGAAAGCATTCAGTACTTC
CDR3 protein: CASSLGTGVESIQYF

J gene: TRBJ2-1
V gene: TRBV28
D gene: TRBD2
clone size: few
CDR3 DNA: TGTGCCAGCAGTTTACTCGGGACTAGTTTTCACAATGAGCAGTTCTTC
CDR3 protein: CASSLLGTSFHNEQFF

J gene: TRBJ2-7
V gene: TRBV9
D gene: TRBD1
clone size: .
CDR3 DNA: TGTGCCAGCAGCGCCGGGACAGGGTCAGTTGACGAGCAGTACTTC
CDR3 protein: CASSAGTGSVDEQYF

J gene: TRBJ1-2
V gene: TRBV4-1
D gene: TRBD1
clone size: .
CDR3 DNA: TGCGCCAGCAGCCAAGACCCCCTTAGGGACAGTAACTATGGCTACACCTTC
CDR3 protein: CASSQDPLRDSNYGYTF

J gene: TRBJ2-7
V gene: TRBV4-3
D gene: TRBD1
clone size: .
CDR3 DNA: TGCGCCAGCAGCCAGACCGGGACAGGGATCTACGAGCAGTACTTC
CDR3 protein: CASSQTGTGIYEQYF

J gene: TRBJ1-2
V gene: TRBV7-2
D gene: .
clone size: .
CDR3 DNA: TGTGCCAGCAGTTCATTGGGACATTTTTATGGCTACACCTTC
CDR3 protein: CASSSLGHFYGYTF

J gene: TRBJ1-4
V gene: TRBV4-3
D gene: .
clone size: .
CDR3 DNA: TGCGCCAGCAGCCAAGACCTCAGGGCCGCCGGTGAAAAACTGTTTTTT
CDR3 protein: CASSQDLRAAGEKLFF

J gene: TRBJ2-6
V gene: TRBV5-6
D gene: .
clone size: .
CDR3 DNA: TGTGCCAGCAGCTTGGATCAGGGTCCCTCTGGGGCCAACGTCCTGACTTTC
CDR3 protein: CASSLDQGPSGANVLTF

J gene: TRBJ2-1
V gene: TRBV7-9
D gene: TRBD2
clone size: few
CDR3 DNA: TGTGCCAGCAGCTTCCACCGGACTAGCGGGAGTACTGAGCAGTTCTTC
CDR3 protein: CASSFHRTSGSTEQFF

J gene: TRBJ2-7
V gene: TRBV5-1
D gene: TRBD1
clone size: once
CDR3 DNA: TGCGCCAGCAGCTCCGGACAGGGGGCCTACGAGCAGTACTTC
CDR3 protein: CASSSGQGAYEQYF

J gene: TRBJ1-2
V gene: TRBV2
D gene: .
clone size: .
CDR3 DNA: TGTGCCAGCAGTGAAAGGGAGGACTATGGCTACACCTTC
CDR3 protein: CASSEREDYGYTF

J gene: TRBJ1-2
V gene: TRBV5-4
D gene: TRBD1
clone size: .
CDR3 DNA: TGTGCCAGCAGCTTGGCCGGGACAGGGGGCGCCTATGGCTACACCTTC
CDR3 protein: CASSLAGTGGAYGYTF

J gene: TRBJ1-2
V gene: TRBV3-1/TRBV3-2
D gene: .
clone size: .
CDR3 DNA: TGTGCCAGCAGCCAAGCGACAGGCTACACCTTC
CDR3 protein: CASSQATGYTF

J gene: TRBJ1-1
V gene: TRBV28
D gene: .
clone size: .
CDR3 DNA: TGTGCCAGCAGTTTACTCAGGACTGAAGCTTTCTTT
CDR3 protein: CASSLLRTEAFF

J gene: TRBJ1-2
V gene: TRBV2
D gene: TRBD1
clone size: few
CDR3 DNA: TGTGCCAGCAAAGACAGGGGGCGCTTGGACTATGGCTACACCTTC
CDR3 protein: CASKDRGRLDYGYTF

J gene: TRBJ1-2
V gene: TRBV7-9
D gene: TRBD1
clone size: .
CDR3 DNA: TGTGCCAGCAGCTTAGCAGGGACAGGGGGTCTCAATGGCTACACCTTC
CDR3 protein: CASSLAGTGGLNGYTF

J gene: TRBJ1-1
V gene: TRBV15
D gene: .
clone size: .
CDR3 DNA: TGTGCCACCAGCAGAGATCCGACAGATGAAGCTTTCTTT
CDR3 protein: CATSRDPTDEAFF

J gene: TRBJ2-5
V gene: TRBV7-9
D gene: .
clone size: .
CDR3 DNA: TGTGCCAGCAGCCCCAGGGGTTCAAGGGAGACCCAGTACTTC
CDR3 protein: CASSPRGSRETQYF

J gene: TRBJ1-6
V gene: TRBV7-2
D gene: .
clone size: .
CDR3 DNA: TGTGCCAGCAGCTTGTCCGCCGGGACATCACCCCTCCACTTT
CDR3 protein: CASSLSAGTSPLHF

J gene: TRBJ1-4
V gene: TRBV19
D gene: .
clone size: .
CDR3 DNA: TGTGCCAGTAGTACTCAGGGGAGCGCAACTAATGAAAAACTGTTTTTT
CDR3 protein: CASSTQGSATNEKLFF